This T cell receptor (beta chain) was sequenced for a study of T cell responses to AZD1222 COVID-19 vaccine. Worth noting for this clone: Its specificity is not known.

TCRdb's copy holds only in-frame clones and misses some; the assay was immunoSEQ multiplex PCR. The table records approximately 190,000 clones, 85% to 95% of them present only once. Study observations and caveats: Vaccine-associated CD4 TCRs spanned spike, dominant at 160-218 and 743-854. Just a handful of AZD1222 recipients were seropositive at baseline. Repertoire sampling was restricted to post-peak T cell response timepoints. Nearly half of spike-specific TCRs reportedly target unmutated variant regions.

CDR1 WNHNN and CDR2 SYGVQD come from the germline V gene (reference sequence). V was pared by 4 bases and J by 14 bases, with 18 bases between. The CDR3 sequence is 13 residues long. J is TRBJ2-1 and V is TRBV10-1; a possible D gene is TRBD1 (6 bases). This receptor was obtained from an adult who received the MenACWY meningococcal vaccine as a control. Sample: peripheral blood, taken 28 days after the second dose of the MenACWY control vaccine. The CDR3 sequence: CASSVGADSKKFF. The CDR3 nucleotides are TGCGCCAGCAGTGTAGGGGCGGACAGCAAGAAGTTCTTC.